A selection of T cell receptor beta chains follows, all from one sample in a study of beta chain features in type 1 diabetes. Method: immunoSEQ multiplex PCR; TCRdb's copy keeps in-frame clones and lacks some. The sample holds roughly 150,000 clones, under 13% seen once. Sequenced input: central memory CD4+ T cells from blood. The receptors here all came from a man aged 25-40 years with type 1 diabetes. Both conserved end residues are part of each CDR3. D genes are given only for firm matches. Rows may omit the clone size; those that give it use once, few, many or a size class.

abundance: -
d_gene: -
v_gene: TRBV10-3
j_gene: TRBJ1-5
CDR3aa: CATGVGGTGQPQHF
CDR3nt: TGTGCCACCGGAGTGGGAGGGACGGGGCAGCCCCAGCATTTT

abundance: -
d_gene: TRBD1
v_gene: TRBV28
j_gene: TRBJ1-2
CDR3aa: CASSLPGTVSNYGYTF
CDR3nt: TGTGCCAGCAGTTTACCCGGGACAGTTTCTAACTATGGCTACACCTTC

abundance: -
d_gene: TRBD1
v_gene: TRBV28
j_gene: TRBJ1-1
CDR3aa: CASSSGQGDTEAFF
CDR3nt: TGTGCCAGCAGTTCGGGACAGGGGGACACTGAAGCTTTCTTT

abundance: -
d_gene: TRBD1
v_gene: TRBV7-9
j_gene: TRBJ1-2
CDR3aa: CASSVLSGQGSYGYTF
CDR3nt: TGTGCCAGCAGCGTCCTTTCGGGACAGGGGAGCTATGGCTACACCTTC

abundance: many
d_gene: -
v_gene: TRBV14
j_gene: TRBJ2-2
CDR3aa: CASSHSGVHTGELFF
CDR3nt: TGTGCCAGCAGCCATAGCGGCGTCCACACCGGGGAGCTGTTTTTT

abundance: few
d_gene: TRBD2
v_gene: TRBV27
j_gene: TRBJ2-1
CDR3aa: CASSRLPGGSYNEQFF
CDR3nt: TGTGCCAGCAGTCGATTACCGGGAGGCTCCTACAATGAGCAGTTCTTC

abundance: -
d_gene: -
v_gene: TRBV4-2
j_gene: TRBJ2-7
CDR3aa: CASSQDLTLGTTSYEQYF
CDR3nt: TGTGCCAGCAGCCAAGATTTAACATTGGGTACTACCTCCTACGAGCAGTACTTC

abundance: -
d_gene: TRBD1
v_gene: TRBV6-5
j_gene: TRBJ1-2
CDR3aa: CASSPTGRRGYTF
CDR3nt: TGTGCCAGCAGTCCGACAGGGCGGCGTGGCTACACCTTC

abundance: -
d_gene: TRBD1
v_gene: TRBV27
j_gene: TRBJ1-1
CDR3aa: CASSSGQGLEAFF
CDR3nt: TGTGCCAGCAGTTCCGGACAGGGCCTTGAAGCTTTCTTT

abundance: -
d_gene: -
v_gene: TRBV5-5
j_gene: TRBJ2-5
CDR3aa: CASSLRGARQETQYF
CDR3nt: TGTGCCAGCAGCTTACGGGGAGCCCGTCAAGAGACCCAGTACTTC

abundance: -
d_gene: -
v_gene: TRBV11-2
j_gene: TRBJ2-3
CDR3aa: CASSLDSGSRRTDTQYF
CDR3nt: TGTGCCAGCAGCTTAGATTCTGGGAGTCGGAGGACAGATACGCAGTATTTT

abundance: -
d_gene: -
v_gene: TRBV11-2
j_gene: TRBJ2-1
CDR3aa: CASSLDRYNEQFF
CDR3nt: TGTGCCAGCAGCTTAGACAGGTACAATGAGCAGTTCTTC

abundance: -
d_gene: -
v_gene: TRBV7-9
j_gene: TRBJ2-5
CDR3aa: CASSFTEETQYF
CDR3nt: TGTGCCAGCAGCTTTACGGAGGAGACCCAGTACTTC

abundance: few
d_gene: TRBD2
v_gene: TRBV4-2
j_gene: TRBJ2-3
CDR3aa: CASSQAGTSEADTQYF
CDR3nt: TGTGCCAGCAGCCAAGCCGGGACTAGCGAAGCAGATACGCAGTATTTT

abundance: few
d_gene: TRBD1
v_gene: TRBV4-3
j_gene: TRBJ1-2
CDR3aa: CASSRTGQGNYGYTF
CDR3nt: TGCGCCAGCAGCAGGACAGGACAGGGTAATTATGGCTACACCTTC

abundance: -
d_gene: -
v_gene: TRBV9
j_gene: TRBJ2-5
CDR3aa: CASSTPQETQYF
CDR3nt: TGTGCCAGCAGCACTCCCCAAGAGACCCAGTACTTC

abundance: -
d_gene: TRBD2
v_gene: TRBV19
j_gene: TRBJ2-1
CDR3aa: CASSSRTRRVDEQFF
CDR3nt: TGTGCCAGTAGTTCAAGGACTAGGAGGGTGGATGAGCAGTTCTTC

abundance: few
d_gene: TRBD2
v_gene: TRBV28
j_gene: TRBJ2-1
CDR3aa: CASSSLAGGHNEQFF
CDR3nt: TGTGCCAGCAGTTCCTTAGCGGGAGGGCACAATGAGCAGTTCTTC

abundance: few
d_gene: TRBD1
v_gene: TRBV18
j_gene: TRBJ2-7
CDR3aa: CASSLADRGEQYF
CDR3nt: TGTGCCAGCTCTCTTGCGGACAGGGGCGAGCAGTACTTC

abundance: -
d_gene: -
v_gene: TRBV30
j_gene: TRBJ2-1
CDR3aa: CARSRGEYNEQFF
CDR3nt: TGTGCCCGGAGCAGGGGCGAGTACAATGAGCAGTTCTTC

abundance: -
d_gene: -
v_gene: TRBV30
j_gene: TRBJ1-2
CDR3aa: CAWSLNYGYTF
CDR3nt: TGTGCCTGGAGTCTTAACTATGGCTACACCTTC

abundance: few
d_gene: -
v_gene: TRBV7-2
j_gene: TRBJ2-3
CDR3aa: CASSFQEADTQYF
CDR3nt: TGTGCCAGCAGCTTTCAGGAGGCAGATACGCAGTATTTT

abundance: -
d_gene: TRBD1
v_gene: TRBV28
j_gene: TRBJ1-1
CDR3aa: CASSLIPSTGARAFF
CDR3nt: TGTGCCAGCAGTTTAATTCCCTCAACAGGGGCGAGAGCTTTCTTT

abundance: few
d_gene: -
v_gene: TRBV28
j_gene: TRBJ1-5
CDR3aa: CASSSSNLYSNQPQHF
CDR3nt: TGTGCCAGCAGTTCCTCTAACCTCTATAGCAATCAGCCCCAGCATTTT

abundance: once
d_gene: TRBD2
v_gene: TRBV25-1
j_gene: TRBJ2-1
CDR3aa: CASSPRTSGADEQFF
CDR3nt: TGTGCCAGCAGTCCCCGGACTAGCGGTGCTGATGAGCAGTTCTTC

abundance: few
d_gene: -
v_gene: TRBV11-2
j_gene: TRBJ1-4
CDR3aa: CASSLQGAGVDEKLFF
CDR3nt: TGTGCCAGCAGCTTGCAGGGCGCGGGGGTTGATGAAAAACTGTTTTTT

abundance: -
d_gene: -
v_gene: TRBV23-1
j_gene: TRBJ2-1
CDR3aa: CASSLGREERINEQFF
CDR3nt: TGCGCCAGCAGTCTCGGGCGGGAAGAAAGGATCAATGAGCAGTTCTTC

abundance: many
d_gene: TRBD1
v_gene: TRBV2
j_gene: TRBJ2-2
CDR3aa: CASNMDRYTGELFF
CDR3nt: TGTGCCAGCAATATGGACAGGTACACCGGGGAGCTGTTTTTT

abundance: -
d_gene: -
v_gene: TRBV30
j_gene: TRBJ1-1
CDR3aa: CAWTRGSNTEAFF
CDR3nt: TGTGCCTGGACGCGGGGATCGAACACTGAAGCTTTCTTT

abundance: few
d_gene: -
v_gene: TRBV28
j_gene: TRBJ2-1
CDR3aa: CASSPMSRGNEQFF
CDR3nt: TGTGCCAGCAGTCCCATGTCCCGGGGAAATGAGCAGTTCTTC

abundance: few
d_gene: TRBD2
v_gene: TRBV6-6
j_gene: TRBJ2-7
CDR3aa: CASSYGGLAAQYF
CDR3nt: TGTGCCAGCAGTTACGGGGGACTAGCGGCCCAGTACTTC

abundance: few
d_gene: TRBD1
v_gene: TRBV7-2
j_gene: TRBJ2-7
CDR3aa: CASSLSTGAYEQYF
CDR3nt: TGTGCCAGCAGCCTCTCGACAGGGGCCTACGAGCAGTACTTC

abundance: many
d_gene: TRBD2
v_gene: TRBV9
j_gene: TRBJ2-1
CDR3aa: CASSAGHGLAGGPGNEQFF
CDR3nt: TGTGCCAGCAGCGCAGGGCATGGACTAGCGGGAGGGCCGGGGAATGAGCAGTTCTTC

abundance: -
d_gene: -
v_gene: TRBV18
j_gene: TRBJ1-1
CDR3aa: CASSPGRGLNTEAFF
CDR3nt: TGTGCCAGCTCACCTGGGAGGGGCCTGAACACTGAAGCTTTCTTT

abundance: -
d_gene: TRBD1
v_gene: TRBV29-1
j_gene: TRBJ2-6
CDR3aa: CSVAMTGIGANVLTF
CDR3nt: TGCAGCGTTGCCATGACAGGGATTGGGGCCAACGTCCTGACTTTC

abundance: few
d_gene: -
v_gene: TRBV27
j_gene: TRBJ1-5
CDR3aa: CASRPRGNQPQHF
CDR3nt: TGTGCCAGCAGACCGAGGGGCAATCAGCCCCAGCATTTT

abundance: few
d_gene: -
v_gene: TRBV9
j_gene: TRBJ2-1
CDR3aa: CASSISTGGGQFF
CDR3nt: TGTGCCAGCAGCATCTCGACAGGAGGAGGGCAGTTCTTC

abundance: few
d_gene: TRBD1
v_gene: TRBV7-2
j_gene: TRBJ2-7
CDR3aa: CASSFGTGSYEQYF
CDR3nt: TGTGCCAGCAGCTTCGGGACAGGGTCCTACGAGCAGTACTTC

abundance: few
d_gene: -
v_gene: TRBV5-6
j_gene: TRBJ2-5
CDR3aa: CASSLSGRVSPETQYF
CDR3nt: TGTGCCAGCAGCTTGTCGGGTCGGGTATCTCCAGAGACCCAGTACTTC

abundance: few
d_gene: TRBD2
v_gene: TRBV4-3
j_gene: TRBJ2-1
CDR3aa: CASSQVFVLAGSNEQFF
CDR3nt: TGCGCCAGCAGCCAAGTCTTCGTACTAGCGGGCAGCAATGAGCAGTTCTTC

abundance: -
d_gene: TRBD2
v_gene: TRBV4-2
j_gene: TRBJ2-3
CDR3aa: CASSQEGGRGADTQYF
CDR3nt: TGTGCCAGCAGCCAAGAAGGCGGGCGGGGGGCAGATACGCAGTATTTT

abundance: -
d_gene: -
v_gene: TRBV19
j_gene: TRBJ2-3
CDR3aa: CASSVGVRFTDTQYF
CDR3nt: TGTGCCAGTAGTGTCGGGGTACGGTTTACAGATACGCAGTATTTT

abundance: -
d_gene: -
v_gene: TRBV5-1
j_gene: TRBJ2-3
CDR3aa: CASSYQGTDTQYF
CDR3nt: TGCGCCAGCAGCTATCAGGGGACAGATACGCAGTATTTT

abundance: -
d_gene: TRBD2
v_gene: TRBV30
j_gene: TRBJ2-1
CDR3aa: CAWASGSYNEQFF
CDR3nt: TGTGCCTGGGCTAGCGGGTCCTACAATGAGCAGTTCTTC

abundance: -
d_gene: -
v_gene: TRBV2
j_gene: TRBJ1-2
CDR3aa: CASSDRNYGYTF
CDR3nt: TGTGCCAGCAGTGACCGGAACTATGGCTACACCTTC

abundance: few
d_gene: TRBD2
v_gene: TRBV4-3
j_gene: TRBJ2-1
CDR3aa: CASSPLLAGGPSQFF
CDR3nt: TGCGCCAGCAGCCCTTTACTAGCGGGAGGGCCTTCGCAGTTCTTC